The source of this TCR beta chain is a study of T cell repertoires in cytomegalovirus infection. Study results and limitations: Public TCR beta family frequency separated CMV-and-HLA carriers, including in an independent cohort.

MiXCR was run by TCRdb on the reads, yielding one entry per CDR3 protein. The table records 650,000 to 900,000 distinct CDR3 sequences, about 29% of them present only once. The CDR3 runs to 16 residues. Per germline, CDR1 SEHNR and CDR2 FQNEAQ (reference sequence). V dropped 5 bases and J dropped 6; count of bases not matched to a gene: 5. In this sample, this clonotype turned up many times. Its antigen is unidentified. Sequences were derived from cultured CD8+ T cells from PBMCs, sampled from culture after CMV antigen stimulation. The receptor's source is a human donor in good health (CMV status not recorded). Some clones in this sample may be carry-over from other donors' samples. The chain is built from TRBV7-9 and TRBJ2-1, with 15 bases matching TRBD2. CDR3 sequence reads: CASSPGLAGGSNEQFF. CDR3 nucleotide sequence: TGTGCCAGCAGCCCGGGACTAGCGGGGGGCAGCAATGAGCAGTTCTTC.